Presented here are 7 T cell receptor beta chains from one specimen sequenced in a study of T cells in Graves' hyperthyroidism and ophthalmopathy. RNA transcripts yielded amplified TCR beta CDR3 regions. Initially, a first-round RT-PCR of the TCR CDR3 employed the HTBI primer set. One entry per CDR3 protein results from TCRdb running MiXCR on the multiplex PCR reads. The sample gives 660,000 or so distinct CDR3 sequences, over 40% of which show up once; 7% to 7.5% is in the top ten. Material for sequencing was peripheral blood or thyroid tissue (not recorded which). The origin of the receptors is an adult man with Graves' disease, either hyperthyroidism or ophthalmopathy (not recorded which).

On this clonotype: A far bigger clonotype differs at one base, so this is likely a read error. The V and J genes are TRBV7-6 and TRBJ1-1, with D possibly TRBD1 on 5 matching bases. Germline lookup yields CDR1 SGHVS and CDR2 FNYEAQ. The CDR3 extends over 14 amino acids. Trimming stripped 1 base from V and 4 bases from J, with 10 bases between. CDR3 nucleotide sequence: TGTGCCAGCAGCTTAGGGGGGGAGAGCACTGAAGCTTTCTTT. It specifies CASSLGGESTEAFF. Full variable domain (remainder filled in from reference TRBV7-6 and TRBJ1-1): GAGVSQSPRYKVTKRGQDVALRCDPISGHVSLYWYRQALGQGPEFLTYFNYEAQQDKSGLPNDRFSAERPEGSISTLTIQRTEQRDSAMYRCASSLGGESTEAFFGQGTRLTVV.

V usage is TRBV12-3 or TRBV12-4 and J usage is TRBJ1-5; D is possibly TRBD1 (5 bases). The CDR3 spans 17 residues. V was clipped by 0 bases and J by 0 bases, with 12 bases between them. CDR3 coding DNA: TGTGCCAGCAGTTTAGCTGAGGGACCTTATAGCAATCAGCCCCAGCATTTT. This codes for CASSLAEGPYSNQPQHF.

The genes are TRBV7-9 and TRBJ1-3; D remains unclear. This CDR3 has 18 residues. Germline loops: CDR1 SEHNR, CDR2 FQNEAQ (reference sequence). Between the trimmed V and J ends, which lost 1 base and 0 bases, there was a span of 16 bases. The CDR3 here is CASSLEWNARSSGNTIYF. Here the CDR3 DNA reads TGTGCCAGCAGCTTAGAATGGAACGCACGCAGCTCTGGAAACACCATATATTTT.

There are a few counts of this clonotype. The genes are TRBV6-6 and TRBJ2-7; 7 bases agree with TRBD2. This CDR3 is 14 amino acids long. The V gene's germline CDR1 is MNHNY and CDR2 SVGAGI (reference sequence). V lost 1 base to trimming and J lost 2 bases; unmatched junction nucleotides: 2. Here the CDR3 reads CASSYWGGAYEQYF. The CDR3 nucleotides are TGTGCCAGCAGTTACTGGGGGGGGGCCTACGAGCAGTACTTC.

The chain employs TRBV20-1 and TRBJ2-7, with D unclear. Trimming left V 8 bases short and J 0 bases short, with 11 bases between. Germline V lookup: CDR1 DFQATT, CDR2 SNEGSKA (reference sequence). The CDR3 spans 12 residues. CDR3 region: CSSGGPSYEQYF. CDR3 nucleotide sequence: TGCAGTTCCGGCGGTCCCTCCTACGAGCAGTACTTC.

This clonotype was counted many times. DNA for the CDR3: TGCAGTGCTAGTGGGGAAAACGATTCACCCCTCCACTTT. Translation: CSASGENDSPLHF. V is TRBV20-1 and J is TRBJ1-6; D unclear. Trimming cost V 3 bases and J 8 bases, with 11 bases left between them. The CDR3 is made up of 13 amino acids. CDR1 is DFQATT and CDR2 is SNEGSKA in the germline V gene (reference sequence).

As regards this clonotype: One end of the junction fails to match germline, which may point to a read error. J is TRBJ2-7 and V is TRBV10-2, with D possibly called TRBD1 or TRBD2 (6 bases each). Germline lookup yields CDR1 WSHSY and CDR2 SAAADI. CDR3 length: 16 residues. The CDR3 loop is CASSESGGLLSYEQCF. The CDR3 DNA sequence: TGCGCCAGCAGTGAGTCGGGGGGCCTCCTCTCCTACGAGCAGTGCTTC.